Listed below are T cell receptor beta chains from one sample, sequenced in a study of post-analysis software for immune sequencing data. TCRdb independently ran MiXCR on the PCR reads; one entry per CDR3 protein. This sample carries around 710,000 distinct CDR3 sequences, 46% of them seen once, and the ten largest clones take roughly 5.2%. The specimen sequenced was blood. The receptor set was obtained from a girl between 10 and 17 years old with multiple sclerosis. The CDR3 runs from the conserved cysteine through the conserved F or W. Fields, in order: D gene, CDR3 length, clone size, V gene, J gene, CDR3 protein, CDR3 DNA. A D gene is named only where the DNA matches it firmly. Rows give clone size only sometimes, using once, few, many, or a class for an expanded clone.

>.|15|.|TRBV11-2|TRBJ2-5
CASSLGAAYQETQYF
TGTGCCAGCAGCTTAGGGGCAGCTTACCAAGAGACCCAGTACTTC
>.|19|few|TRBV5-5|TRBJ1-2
CASSLPGGATKIANYGYTF
TGTGCCAGCAGCCTTCCCGGAGGGGCAACAAAGATAGCTAACTATGGCTACACCTTC
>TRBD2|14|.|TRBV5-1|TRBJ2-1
CASSKKGTNNEQFF
TGCGCCAGCAGCAAGAAAGGGACTAACAATGAGCAGTTCTTC
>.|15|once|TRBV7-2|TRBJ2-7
CASSPSRSPSYEQYF
TGTGCCAGCAGCCCAAGTCGCTCGCCTTCCTACGAGCAGTACTTC
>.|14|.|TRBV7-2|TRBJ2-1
CASSDRQAYNEQFF
TGTGCCAGCAGCGACCGACAGGCCTACAATGAGCAGTTCTTC
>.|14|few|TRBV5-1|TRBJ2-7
CASSLKTVTYEQYF
TGCGCCAGCAGCTTGAAGACAGTGACCTACGAGCAGTACTTC
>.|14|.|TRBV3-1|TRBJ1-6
CASSPGTAGRPLHF
TGTGCCAGCAGCCCCGGGACTGCTGGGAGACCCCTCCACTTT
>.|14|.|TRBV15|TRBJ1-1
CATSRPGGNTEAFF
TGTGCCACCAGCAGACCAGGAGGGAACACTGAAGCTTTCTTT
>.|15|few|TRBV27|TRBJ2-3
CASSPTGVRTDTQYF
TGTGCCAGCAGTCCCACGGGAGTCCGCACAGATACGCAGTATTTT
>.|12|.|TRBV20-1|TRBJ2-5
CSAIGLQETQYF
TGCAGTGCGATCGGACTCCAAGAGACCCAGTACTTC
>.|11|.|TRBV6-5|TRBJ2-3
CASRTRDTQYF
TGTGCCAGTCGGACGCGGGATACGCAGTATTTT
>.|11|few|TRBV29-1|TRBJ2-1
CSVGLAIEQFF
TGCAGCGTTGGCCTCGCAATTGAGCAGTTCTTC
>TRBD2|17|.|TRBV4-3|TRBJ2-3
CASSQGYREALTDTQYF
TGCGCCAGCAGCCAAGGTTACCGGGAGGCCCTCACAGATACGCAGTATTTT
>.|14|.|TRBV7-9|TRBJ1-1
CASSRGTRGTEAFF
TGTGCCAGCAGTCGCGGGACCCGGGGGACTGAAGCTTTCTTT
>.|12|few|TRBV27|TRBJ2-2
CASSTDAGELFF
TGTGCCAGCAGCACTGACGCCGGGGAGCTGTTTTTT
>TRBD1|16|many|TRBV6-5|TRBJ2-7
CASSPLTLTGVDEQYF
TGTGCCAGCAGTCCACTAACACTCACAGGGGTCGACGAGCAGTACTTC
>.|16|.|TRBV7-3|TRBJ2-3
CASSLDPPTLTDTQYF
TGTGCCAGCAGCTTAGACCCACCGACCCTCACAGATACGCAGTATTTT
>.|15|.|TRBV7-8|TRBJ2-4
CASSPDRSQGNIQYF
TGTGCCAGCAGCCCCGATAGAAGTCAAGGAAACATTCAGTACTTC
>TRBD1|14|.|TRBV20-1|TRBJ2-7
CSAREQQGPYEQYF
TGCAGTGCTAGAGAGCAACAGGGGCCCTACGAGCAGTACTTC
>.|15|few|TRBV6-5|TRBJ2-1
CASSYWTLEYNEQFF
TGTGCCAGCAGTTATTGGACTTTGGAATACAATGAGCAGTTCTTC
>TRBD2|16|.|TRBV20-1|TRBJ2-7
CSAQVSGTSGTYEQYF
TGCAGTGCCCAAGTCTCCGGGACTAGCGGGACCTACGAGCAGTACTTC
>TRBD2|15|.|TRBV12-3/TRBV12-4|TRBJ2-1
CASSRAGGPRNEQFF
TGTGCCAGCAGTCGAGCGGGAGGGCCCCGGAATGAGCAGTTCTTC
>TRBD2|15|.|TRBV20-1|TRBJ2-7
CSAYLAGGPLYEQYF
TGCAGTGCTTACCTAGCGGGAGGGCCTCTCTACGAGCAGTACTTC
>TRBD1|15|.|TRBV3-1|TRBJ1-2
CASSPGGTGEYGYTF
TGTGCCAGCAGCCCCGGCGGGACAGGGGAGTATGGCTACACCTTC
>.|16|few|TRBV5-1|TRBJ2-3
CASSLDGSEGTDTQYF
TGCGCCAGCAGCTTGGACGGGAGCGAAGGAACAGATACGCAGTATTTT
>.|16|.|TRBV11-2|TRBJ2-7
CASSREGTARVGEQYF
TGTGCCAGCAGCCGCGAGGGGACCGCTCGAGTGGGTGAGCAGTACTTC
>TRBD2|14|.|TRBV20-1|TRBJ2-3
CICKEAGGTDTQYF
TGCATATGTAAGGAAGCGGGGGGCACAGATACGCAGTATTTT
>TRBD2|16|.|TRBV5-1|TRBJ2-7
CASSLGTSGISYEQYF
TGCGCCAGCAGCTTGGGGACTAGCGGGATATCCTACGAGCAGTACTTC
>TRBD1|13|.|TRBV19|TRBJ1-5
CASSIRTGQPQHF
TGTGCCAGTAGTATTCGGACAGGGCAGCCCCAGCATTTT
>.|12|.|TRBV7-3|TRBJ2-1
CASSAASNEQFF
TGTGCCAGCAGCGCCGCCTCCAATGAGCAGTTCTTC
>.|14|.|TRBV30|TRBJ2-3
CAWSGTGPRDTQYF
TGTGCCTGGAGTGGGACGGGCCCTCGGGATACGCAGTATTTT
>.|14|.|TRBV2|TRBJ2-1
CASSELGGAGEQFF
TGTGCCAGCAGTGAATTGGGGGGAGCCGGTGAGCAGTTCTTC
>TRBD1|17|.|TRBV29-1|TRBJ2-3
CSVAPPPDRGNTDTQYF
TGCAGCGTTGCCCCTCCTCCAGACAGGGGGAACACAGATACGCAGTATTTT
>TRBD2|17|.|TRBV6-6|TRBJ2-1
CASSYSGRPSSYNEQFF
TGTGCCAGCAGTTACTCCGGGAGGCCCAGCTCCTACAATGAGCAGTTCTTC
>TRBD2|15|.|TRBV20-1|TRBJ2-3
CSARDSASGRDTQYF
TGCAGTGCTAGAGATTCGGCTAGCGGAAGAGATACGCAGTATTTT
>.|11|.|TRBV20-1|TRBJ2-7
CSATSGFEQYF
TGCAGTGCTACCTCAGGGTTCGAGCAGTACTTC
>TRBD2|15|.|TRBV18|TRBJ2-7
CASSTSGGSGNEQYF
TGTGCCAGCTCAACATCGGGGGGGAGCGGAAACGAGCAGTACTTC
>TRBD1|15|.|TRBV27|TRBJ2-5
CASRTGTVGRETQYF
TGTGCCAGCAGGACCGGGACAGTAGGTAGAGAGACCCAGTACTTC
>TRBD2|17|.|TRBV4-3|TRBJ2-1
CASSHGTSSNRYNEQFF
TGCGCCAGCAGTCACGGGACTAGCTCGAATCGCTACAATGAGCAGTTCTTC
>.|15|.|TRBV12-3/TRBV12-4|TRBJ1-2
CASSFGIGRVYGYTF
TGTGCCAGCAGTTTTGGCATCGGCAGGGTCTATGGCTACACCTTC
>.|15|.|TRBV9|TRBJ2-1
CASSVVQGSGDEQFF
TGTGCCAGCAGCGTAGTACAGGGAAGCGGTGATGAGCAGTTCTTC
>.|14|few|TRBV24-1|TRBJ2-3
CATSAAGRTDTQYF
TGTGCCACCAGTGCGGCGGGGCGCACAGATACGCAGTATTTT
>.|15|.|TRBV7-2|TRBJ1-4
CASSPQSGDYEKLFF
TGTGCCAGCAGCCCCCAGTCGGGAGACTATGAAAAACTGTTTTTT
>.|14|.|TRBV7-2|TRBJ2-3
CASSHIQGTDTQYF
TGTGCCAGCAGCCATATACAGGGCACAGATACGCAGTATTTT
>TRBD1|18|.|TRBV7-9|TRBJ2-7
CASSLAGGQGANSYEQYF
TGTGCCAGCAGCTTAGCTGGAGGACAGGGTGCAAACTCCTACGAGCAGTACTTC
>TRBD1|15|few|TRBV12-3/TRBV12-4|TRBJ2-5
CASSLGQGRRETQYF
TGTGCCAGCAGCCTGGGACAGGGGAGGCGGGAGACCCAGTACTTC
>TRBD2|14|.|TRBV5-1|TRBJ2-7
CASSLLSGWYEQYF
TGCGCCAGCAGCTTACTTAGCGGGTGGTACGAGCAGTACTTC
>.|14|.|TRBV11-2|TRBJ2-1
CASSPGPTSETQFF
TGTGCCAGCAGCCCGGGACCCACTTCAGAGACCCAGTTCTTC
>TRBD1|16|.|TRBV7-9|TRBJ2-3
CASSSRDRGPTDTQYF
TGTGCCAGCAGCTCCCGGGACAGGGGGCCCACAGATACGCAGTATTTT